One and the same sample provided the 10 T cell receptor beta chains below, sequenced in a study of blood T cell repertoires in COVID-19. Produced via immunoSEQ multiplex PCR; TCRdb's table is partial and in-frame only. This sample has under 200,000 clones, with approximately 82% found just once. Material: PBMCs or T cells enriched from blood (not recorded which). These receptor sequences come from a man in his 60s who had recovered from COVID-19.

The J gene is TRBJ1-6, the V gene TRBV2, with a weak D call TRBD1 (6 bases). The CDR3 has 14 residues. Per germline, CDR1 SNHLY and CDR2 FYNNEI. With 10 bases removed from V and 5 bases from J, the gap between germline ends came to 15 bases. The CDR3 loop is CAKNPRGNNSPLHF. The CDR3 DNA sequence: TGTGCCAAGAACCCCAGGGGTAATAATTCACCCCTCCACTTT.

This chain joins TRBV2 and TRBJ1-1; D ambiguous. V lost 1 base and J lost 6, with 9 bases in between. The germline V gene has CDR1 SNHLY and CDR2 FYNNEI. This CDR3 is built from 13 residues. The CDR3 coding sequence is TGTGCCAGCAGTGAAGAGCGATGGGCTGAAGCTTTCTTT. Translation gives CASSEERWAEAFF.

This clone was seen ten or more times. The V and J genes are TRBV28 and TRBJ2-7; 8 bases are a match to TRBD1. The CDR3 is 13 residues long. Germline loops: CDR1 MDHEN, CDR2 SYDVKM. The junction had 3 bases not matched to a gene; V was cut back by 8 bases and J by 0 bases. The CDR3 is CASYTGGSYEQYF. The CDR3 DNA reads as TGTGCCAGCTACACAGGGGGCTCCTACGAGCAGTACTTC.

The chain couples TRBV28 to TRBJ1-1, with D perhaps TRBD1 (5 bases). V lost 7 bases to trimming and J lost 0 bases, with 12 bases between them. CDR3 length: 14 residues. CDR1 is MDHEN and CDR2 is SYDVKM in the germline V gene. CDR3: CASTFGGLNTEAFF. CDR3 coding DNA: TGTGCCAGCACCTTCGGGGGATTGAACACTGAAGCTTTCTTT.

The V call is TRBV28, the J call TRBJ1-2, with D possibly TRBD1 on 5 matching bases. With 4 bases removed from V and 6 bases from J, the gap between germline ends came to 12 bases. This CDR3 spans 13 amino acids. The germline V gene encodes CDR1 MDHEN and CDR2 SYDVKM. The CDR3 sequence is CASSSGTPDGYTF. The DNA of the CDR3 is TGTGCCAGCAGTTCCGGGACTCCGGATGGCTACACCTTC.

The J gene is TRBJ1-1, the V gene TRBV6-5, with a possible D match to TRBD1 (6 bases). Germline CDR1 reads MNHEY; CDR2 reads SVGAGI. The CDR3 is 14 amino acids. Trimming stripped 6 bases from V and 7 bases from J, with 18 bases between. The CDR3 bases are TGTGCCAGCAGAGTCGTGGGACATCCCCTTGAAGCTTTCTTT. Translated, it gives CASRVVGHPLEAFF.

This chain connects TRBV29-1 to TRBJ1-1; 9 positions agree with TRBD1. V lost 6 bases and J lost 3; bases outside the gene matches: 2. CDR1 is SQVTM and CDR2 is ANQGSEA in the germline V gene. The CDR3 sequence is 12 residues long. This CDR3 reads CSVRTGDTEAFF. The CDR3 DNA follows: TGCAGCGTCAGGACAGGGGACACTGAAGCTTTCTTT.

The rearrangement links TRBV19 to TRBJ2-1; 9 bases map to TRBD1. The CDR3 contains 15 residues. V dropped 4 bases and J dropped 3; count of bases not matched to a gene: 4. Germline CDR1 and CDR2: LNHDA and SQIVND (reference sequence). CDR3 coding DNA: TGTGCCAGTAGTAGTAGGACAGGGGACTACAATGAGCAGTTCTTC. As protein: CASSSRTGDYNEQFF. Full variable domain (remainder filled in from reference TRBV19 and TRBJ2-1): DGGITQSPKYLFRKEGQNVTLSCEQNLNHDAMYWYRQDPGQGLRLIYYSQIVNDFQKGDIAEGYSVSREKKESFPLTVTSAQKNPTAFYLCASSSRTGDYNEQFFGPGTRLTVL.

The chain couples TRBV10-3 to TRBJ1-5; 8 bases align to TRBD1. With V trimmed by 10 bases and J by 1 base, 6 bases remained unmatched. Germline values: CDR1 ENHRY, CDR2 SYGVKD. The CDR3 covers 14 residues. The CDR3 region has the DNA TGTGCCACCATGGGACAGGACAGCAATCAGCCCCAGCATTTT. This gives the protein CATMGQDSNQPQHF.

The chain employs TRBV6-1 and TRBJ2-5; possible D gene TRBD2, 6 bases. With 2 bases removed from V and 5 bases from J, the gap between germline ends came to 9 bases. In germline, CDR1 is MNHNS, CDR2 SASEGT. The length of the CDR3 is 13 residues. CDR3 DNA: TGTGCCAGCAGTGAATCTAGCGTGGAGACCCAGTACTTC. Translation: CASSESSVETQYF.